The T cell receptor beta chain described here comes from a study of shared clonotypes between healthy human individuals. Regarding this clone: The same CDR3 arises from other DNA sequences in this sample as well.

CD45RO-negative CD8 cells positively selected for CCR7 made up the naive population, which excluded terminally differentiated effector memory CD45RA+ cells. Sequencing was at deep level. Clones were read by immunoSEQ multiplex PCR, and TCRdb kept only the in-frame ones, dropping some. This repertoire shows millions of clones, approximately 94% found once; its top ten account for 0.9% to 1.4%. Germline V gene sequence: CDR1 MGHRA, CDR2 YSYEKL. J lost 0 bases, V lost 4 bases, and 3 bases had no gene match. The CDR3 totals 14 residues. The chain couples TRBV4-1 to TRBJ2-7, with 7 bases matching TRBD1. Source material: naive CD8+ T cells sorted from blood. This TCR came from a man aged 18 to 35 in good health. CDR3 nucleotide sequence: TGCGCCAGCAGCCCGCGACAGGGCTCCTACGAGCAGTACTTC. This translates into CASSPRQGSYEQYF.